This TCR beta chain was recovered during a study of blood T cell repertoires in COVID-19. The data were produced by immunoSEQ multiplex PCR, yet TCRdb's version contains in-frame clones alone and is incomplete. The sample has about 220,000 clones, less than 85% seen once. This CDR3 region has 14 residues. Losses at the gene ends were 5 bases for V and 1 base for J; bases not matched to a gene: 0. Germline CDR1 SGHRS, CDR2 YFSETQ. The TCR comes from a woman between 70 and 85 years old with acute or convalescent COVID-19. Sequenced sample: peripheral blood. The chain is built from TRBV5-1 and TRBJ1-1, with 12 positions matching TRBD1. CDR3 amino acids: CASRGQGANTEAFF. CDR3 bases: TGCGCCAGCAGGGGACAGGGGGCGAACACTGAAGCTTTCTTT.